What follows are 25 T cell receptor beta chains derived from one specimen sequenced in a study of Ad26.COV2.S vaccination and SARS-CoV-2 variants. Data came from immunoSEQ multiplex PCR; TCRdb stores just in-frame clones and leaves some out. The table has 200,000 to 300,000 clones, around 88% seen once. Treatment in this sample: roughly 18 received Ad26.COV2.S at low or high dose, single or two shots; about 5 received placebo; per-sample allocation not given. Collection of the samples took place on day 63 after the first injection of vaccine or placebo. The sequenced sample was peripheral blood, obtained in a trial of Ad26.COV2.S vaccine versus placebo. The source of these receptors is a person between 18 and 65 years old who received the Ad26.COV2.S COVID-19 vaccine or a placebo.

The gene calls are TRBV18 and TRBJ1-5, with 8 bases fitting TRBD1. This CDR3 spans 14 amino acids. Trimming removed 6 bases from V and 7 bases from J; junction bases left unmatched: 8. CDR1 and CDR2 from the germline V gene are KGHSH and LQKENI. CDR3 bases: TGTGCCAGCTCCCTCGGACAGGGTTTGCAGCCCCAGCATTTT. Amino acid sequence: CASSLGQGLQPQHF.

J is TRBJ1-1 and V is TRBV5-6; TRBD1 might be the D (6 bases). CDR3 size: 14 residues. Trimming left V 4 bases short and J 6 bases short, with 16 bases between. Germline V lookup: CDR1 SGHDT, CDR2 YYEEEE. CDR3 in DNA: TGTGCCAGCAGCACGAGGGGGGTTAATCCTGAAGCTTTCTTT. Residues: CASSTRGVNPEAFF.

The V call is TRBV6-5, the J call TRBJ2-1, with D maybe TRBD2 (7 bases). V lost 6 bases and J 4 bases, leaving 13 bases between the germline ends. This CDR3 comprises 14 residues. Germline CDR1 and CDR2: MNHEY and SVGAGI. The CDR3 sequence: CASRAGAIYNEQFF. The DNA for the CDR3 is TGTGCCAGCAGGGCGGGGGCTATATACAATGAGCAGTTCTTC.

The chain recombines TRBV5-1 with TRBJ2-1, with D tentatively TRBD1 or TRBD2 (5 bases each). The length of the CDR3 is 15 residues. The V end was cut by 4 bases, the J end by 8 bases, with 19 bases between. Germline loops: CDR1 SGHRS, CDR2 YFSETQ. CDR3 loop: CASSPDKPGSHEQFF. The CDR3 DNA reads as TGCGCCAGCAGCCCTGATAAGCCAGGGAGCCATGAGCAGTTCTTC.

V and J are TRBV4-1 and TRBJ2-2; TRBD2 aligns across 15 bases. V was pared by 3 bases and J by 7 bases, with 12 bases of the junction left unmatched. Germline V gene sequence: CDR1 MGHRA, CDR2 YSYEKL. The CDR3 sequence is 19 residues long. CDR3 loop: CASSQAGLAGGGKGGELFF. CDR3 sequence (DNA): TGCGCCAGCAGCCAGGCCGGACTAGCGGGAGGGGGGAAGGGCGGGGAGCTGTTTTTT.

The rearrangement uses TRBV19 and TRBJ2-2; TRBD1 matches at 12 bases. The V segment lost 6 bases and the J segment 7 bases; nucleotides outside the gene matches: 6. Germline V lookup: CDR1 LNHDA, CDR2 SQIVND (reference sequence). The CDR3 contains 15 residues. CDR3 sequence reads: CASRPWDRGLGELFF. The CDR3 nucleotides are TGTGCCAGTAGGCCGTGGGACAGGGGGCTCGGGGAGCTGTTTTTT.

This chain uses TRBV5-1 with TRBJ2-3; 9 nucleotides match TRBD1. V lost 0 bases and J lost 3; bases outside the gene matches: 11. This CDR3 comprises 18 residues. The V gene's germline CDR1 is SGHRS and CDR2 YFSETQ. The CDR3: CASSLAPTGGAGTDTQYF. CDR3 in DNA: TGCGCCAGCAGCTTGGCACCCACAGGGGGCGCAGGTACAGATACGCAGTATTTT.

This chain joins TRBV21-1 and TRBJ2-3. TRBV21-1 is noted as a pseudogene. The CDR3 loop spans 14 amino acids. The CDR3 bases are TGTGCTAGCATCTGGGACCATCACACAGATACGCAGTATTTT. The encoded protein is CASIWDHHTDTQYF.

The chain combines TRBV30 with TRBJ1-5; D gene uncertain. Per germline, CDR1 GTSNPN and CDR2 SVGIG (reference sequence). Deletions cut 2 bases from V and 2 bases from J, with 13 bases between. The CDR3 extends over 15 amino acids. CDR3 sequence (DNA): TGTGCCTGGAGTCCTACGATAAGGCGCAATCAGCCCCAGCATTTT. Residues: CAWSPTIRRNQPQHF.

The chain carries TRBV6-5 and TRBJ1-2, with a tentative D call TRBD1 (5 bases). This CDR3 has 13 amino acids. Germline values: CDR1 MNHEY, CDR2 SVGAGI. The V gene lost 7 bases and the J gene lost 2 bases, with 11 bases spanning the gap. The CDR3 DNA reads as TGTGCCAGCATCTTTGACAGAAACTATGGCTACACCTTC. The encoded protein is CASIFDRNYGYTF.

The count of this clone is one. The CDR3 DNA reads as TGCGCCAGCAGCATAGGACAGGGGGCGACCGGGGAGCTGTTTTTT. Amino acids: CASSIGQGATGELFF. V and J are TRBV5-1 and TRBJ2-2; 11 positions match TRBD1. There are 15 residues in the CDR3. Germline CDR1 reads SGHRS; CDR2 reads YFSETQ. Trimming removed 4 bases from V and 5 bases from J; junction bases left unmatched: 4.

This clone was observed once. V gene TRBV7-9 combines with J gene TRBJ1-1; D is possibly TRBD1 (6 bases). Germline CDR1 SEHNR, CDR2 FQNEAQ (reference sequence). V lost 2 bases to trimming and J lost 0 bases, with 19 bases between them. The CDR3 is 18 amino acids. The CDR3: CASSLLSGQPIMNTEAFF. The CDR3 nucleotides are TGTGCCAGCAGCTTATTATCCGGACAGCCAATAATGAACACTGAAGCTTTCTTT.

The CDR3 region has the DNA TGTGCCAGCAGCTTACAAGCGGGGGAGCAGTACGTC. This translates into CASSLQAGEQYV. The genes are TRBV5-6 and TRBJ2-7, with 7 nucleotides matching TRBD2. This CDR3 is 12 amino acids long. Trimming took 2 bases from V and 7 from J; bases not matched to a gene: 3. The germline CDR1 and CDR2 sequences are SGHDT and YYEEEE.

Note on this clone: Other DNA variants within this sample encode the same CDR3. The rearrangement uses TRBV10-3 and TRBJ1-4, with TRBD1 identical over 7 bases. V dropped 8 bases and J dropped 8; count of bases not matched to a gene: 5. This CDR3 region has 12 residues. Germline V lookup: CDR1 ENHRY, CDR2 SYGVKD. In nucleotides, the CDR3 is TGTGCCATCTCAGGGGACAGCGAAAAACTGTTTTTT. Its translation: CAISGDSEKLFF.

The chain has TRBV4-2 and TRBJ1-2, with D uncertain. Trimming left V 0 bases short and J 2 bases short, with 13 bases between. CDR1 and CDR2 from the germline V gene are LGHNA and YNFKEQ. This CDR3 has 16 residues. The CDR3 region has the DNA TGTGCCAGCAGCCAAGATAGGACCCACGGAAACTATGGCTACACCTTC. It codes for CASSQDRTHGNYGYTF.

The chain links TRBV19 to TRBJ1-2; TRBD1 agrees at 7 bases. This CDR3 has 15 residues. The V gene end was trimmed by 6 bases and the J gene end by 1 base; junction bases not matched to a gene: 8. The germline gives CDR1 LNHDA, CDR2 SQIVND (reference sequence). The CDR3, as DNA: TGTGCCAGTAGCCTACCGGGACAGCTTAACTATGGCTACACCTTC. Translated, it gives CASSLPGQLNYGYTF.

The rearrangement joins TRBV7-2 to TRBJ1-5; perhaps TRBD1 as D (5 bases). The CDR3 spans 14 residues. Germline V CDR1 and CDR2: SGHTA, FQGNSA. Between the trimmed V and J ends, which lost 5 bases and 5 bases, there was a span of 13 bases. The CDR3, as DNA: TGTGCCAGCAGCCCCTCGGGGCTATATCAGCCCCAGCATTTT. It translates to CASSPSGLYQPQHF.

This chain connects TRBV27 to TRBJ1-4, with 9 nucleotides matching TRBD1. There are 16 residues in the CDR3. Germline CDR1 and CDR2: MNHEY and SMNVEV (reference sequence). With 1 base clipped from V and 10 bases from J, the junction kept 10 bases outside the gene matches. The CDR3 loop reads CASSLLSGQGFGKLFF. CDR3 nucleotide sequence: TGTGCCAGCAGTTTATTGTCGGGACAGGGTTTTGGAAAACTGTTTTTT.

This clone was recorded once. The CDR3 spells CASGPRGFSGNTIYF. The CDR3 bases are TGTGCCAGCGGCCCTAGGGGGTTCTCTGGAAACACCATATATTTT. The chain employs TRBV6-5 and TRBJ1-3; D may be TRBD1 (6 bases). CDR1 and CDR2 from the germline V gene are MNHEY and SVGAGI. The CDR3 totals 15 residues. Trimming pared 8 bases from V and 0 bases from J, leaving 14 bases between.

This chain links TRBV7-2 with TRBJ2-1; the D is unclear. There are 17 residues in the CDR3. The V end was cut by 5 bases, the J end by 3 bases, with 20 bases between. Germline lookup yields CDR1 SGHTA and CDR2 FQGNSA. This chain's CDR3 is CASSPKGYLSLYNEQFF. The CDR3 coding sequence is TGTGCCAGCAGCCCTAAGGGCTACTTGAGCCTCTACAATGAGCAGTTCTTC.

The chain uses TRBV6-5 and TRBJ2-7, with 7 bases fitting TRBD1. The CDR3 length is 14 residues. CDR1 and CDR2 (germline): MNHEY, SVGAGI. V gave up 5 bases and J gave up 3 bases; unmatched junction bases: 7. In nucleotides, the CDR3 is TGTGCCAGCAGTCGGCCGGGACAGAACTACGAGCAGTACTTC. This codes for CASSRPGQNYEQYF.

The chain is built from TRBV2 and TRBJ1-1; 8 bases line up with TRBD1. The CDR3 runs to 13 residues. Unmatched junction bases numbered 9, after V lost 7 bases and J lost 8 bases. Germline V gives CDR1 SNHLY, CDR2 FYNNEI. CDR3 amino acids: CASIGQGTGEAFF. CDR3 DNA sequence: TGTGCCAGCATCGGACAGGGAACGGGGGAAGCTTTCTTT. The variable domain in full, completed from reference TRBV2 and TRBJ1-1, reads EPEVTQTPSHQVTQMGQEVILRCVPISNHLYFYWYRQILGQKVEFLVSFYNNEISEKSEIFDDQFSVERPDGSNFTLKIRSTKLEDSAMYFCASIGQGTGEAFFGQGTRLTVV.

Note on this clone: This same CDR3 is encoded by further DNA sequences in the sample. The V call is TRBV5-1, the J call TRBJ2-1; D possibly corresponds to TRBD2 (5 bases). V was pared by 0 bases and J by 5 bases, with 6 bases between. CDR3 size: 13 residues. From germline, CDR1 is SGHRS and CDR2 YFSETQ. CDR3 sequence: CASSLAGNNEQFF. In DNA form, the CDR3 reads TGCGCCAGCAGCTTGGCCGGGAACAATGAGCAGTTCTTC.

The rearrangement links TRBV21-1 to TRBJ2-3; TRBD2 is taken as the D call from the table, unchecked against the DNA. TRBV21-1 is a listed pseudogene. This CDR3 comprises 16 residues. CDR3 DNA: TGTGCTAGCAGCAGCCACGGGGGTTTAAGGACAGATACGCAGTATTTT. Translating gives CASSSHGGLRTDTQYF.

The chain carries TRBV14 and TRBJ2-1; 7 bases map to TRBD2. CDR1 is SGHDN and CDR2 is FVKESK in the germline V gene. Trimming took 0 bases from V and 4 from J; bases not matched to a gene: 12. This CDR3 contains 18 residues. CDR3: CASSQDDPLAAPYNEQFF. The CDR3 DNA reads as TGTGCCAGCAGCCAAGATGACCCCCTAGCGGCCCCTTACAATGAGCAGTTCTTC.